This T cell receptor (beta chain) was sequenced during a study of early stage breast cancer tumors (dated by TCRdb to 2016 to 2017). Notes on the research overall: Of the roughly 15 invasive breast tumors, roughly 12 were found to be estrogen receptor-positive, progesterone receptor-positive and HER2-negative. Most of the 12 ER+/PR+/HER2- tumors were invasive ductal carcinomas, while the other four were invasive lobular carcinomas. On average, each sample got around 10-fold read coverage. Across all samples, more than 2.5 million templates representing 1 million or so unique clonotypes were detected. Here is what the overall study found, with its caveats: Sequencing bulk genomic DNA from unsorted cells could not capture chain pairing or functional markers like CD4, CD8 and FOXP3. Enriched TCRB sequences shared across patients were mostly commonly generated sequences, unlikely to play an important role in the tumor microenvironment. Repertoires from blood resembled normal breast more closely than tumor, and using blood as a reference for each tissue separated tumor from normal in about 90% of the 16 patients. The small cohort size prevented analysis by tumor subtype. Compared with adjacent normal breast tissue, tumors had higher clonality and roughly 2.5-fold greater T cell density.

CDR3 length: 15 amino acids, cysteine to phenylalanine. The only DNA kept is the CDR3, 45 bases in frame from the first base. V sheds 3 bases and J sheds 0 bases, leaving 12 bases between their ends. From the germline V gene, CDR1 is MDHEN and CDR2 is SYDVKM. Adjacent normal breast tissue was collected roughly 1.9-4 cm away from the tumor, rinsed in PBS and stored in prechilled RNAlater. Because normal breast tissue has high lipid content and low cell density, getting sufficient DNA from normal breast tissue often required about 90-300 mg of tissue. The study profiled bulk TCR beta-chain repertoires in matched peripheral blood, tumor and adjacent normal breast tissue taken from about 15 patients with early-stage breast cancer. The Qiagen AllPrep DNA/RNA Mini kit was used to extract genomic DNA. Two independent genomic DNA replicates were amplified for each sample, with 0.5 ug used for blood and around 1.5 ug for tumor or normal breast. TCRB sequencing of genomic DNA was carried out with the ImmunoSeq Intro kit according to the manufacturer's instructions. Multiplex PCR was run for around 28 cycles using proprietary primers and spike-in control sequences for absolute quantification. Single-end 150-bp reads were used to sequence an 87-bp fragment spanning the CDR3 plus the flanking V and J genes. Seven samples, with two replicates for each sample, were multiplexed per lane of an Illumina MiSeq using version 3.0 chemistry. In the original analysis: The vendor's proprietary pipeline handled the raw data processing, merging both replicates into a single result for each sample. Clonotypes were defined as productive rearrangements sharing the V-gene family, CDR3 amino acid sequence and J-gene segment. Clonality was calculated as 1 minus the normalized Shannon entropy (Pielou evenness) of TCRB abundances. T cell density was estimated by dividing total templates by the number of input cells inferred from the DNA input amount. Recon was used with default parameters to estimate total repertoire diversity and clonality. Clonotypes with over 0.1% abundance in tumor and at least 32-fold higher abundance in tumor than in normal breast were defined as tumor-enriched. TCRdb provides this immuneACCESS table in a form limited to in-frame rearrangements. Some clones are lacking; in checked studies, under half of them reflect an unresolved V gene, and why the rest are absent is not known. The V and J calls and clone size come from that table; D and trimming were worked out from the DNA. The sample table holds around 4,400 clones, of which roughly 68% were seen once. 26% of the sample belongs to the ten largest clones.

Concerning this clone: This clone's antigen is unknown. Base qualities are missing; no much larger clone stands one base away.

The specimen was normal breast tissue next to the tumor. This receptor was obtained from a person in their 60s with breast cancer. In this chain, TRBV28 is recombined with TRBJ2-7; no confident D gene assignment can be made. The CDR3 protein: CASSFRGPSSYEQYF. At the DNA level, the sequence is TGTGCCAGCAGTTTTCGTGGCCCTTCCTCCTACGAGCAGTACTTC.